This T cell receptor (beta chain) was sequenced in a study of T-cell reconstitution after alpha-beta-depleted transplantation in children. Unique molecular identifiers were incorporated during preparation of the TCRbeta library. A single record per CDR3 protein comes from TCRdb applying MiXCR to the PCR reads. The data show roughly 400,000 distinct CDR3 sequences, with approximately 42% seen just once and 27% held by the top ten. This clonotype came up many times. Germline CDR1 reads MGHDK; CDR2 reads SYGVNS. V dropped 1 base and J dropped 7 bases, with 10 bases sitting between them. This CDR3 has 13 residues.

This rearrangement joins TRBV25-1 to TRBJ1-1; D perhaps matches TRBD1 (5 bases). This sequence originates from a girl aged 2-15 years with aplastic anemia, due to receive a stem cell transplant. The specimen comprised PBMCs, sampled before TCRalphabeta/CD19-depleted stem cell transplant. CDR3 region: CASSELGGGEAFF. CDR3 sequence (DNA): TGTGCCAGCAGTGAATTAGGTGGGGGTGAAGCTTTCTTT.